This TCR beta chain was profiled in a study of lymphopenia after photon versus proton radiotherapy. V was clipped by 4 bases and J by 3 bases, with 10 bases between them. This CDR3 is built from 13 residues. CDR1 and CDR2 from the germline V gene are SGHTS and YDEGEE. As to this clone: Antigen specificity is unknown.

TCRdb's table, derived via immunoSEQ multiplex PCR, lists solely in-frame clones and lacks some. The data contain 25,000 to 30,000 clones, about four fifths of them singletons. Overall study findings and caveats: Post-nadir diversity loss with photons came from oligoclonal expansion, particularly CD8+ Temra cells.

V is TRBV5-8 and J is TRBJ1-2; D ambiguous. The sequence derives from a man between 50 and 59 years old with gastric cancer. The sample here was peripheral blood, taken from a patient treated with photon-based radiotherapy. The CDR3, as DNA: TGTGCCAGCAGCCCTTCGCCGGACTATGGCTACACCTTC. Translation gives CASSPSPDYGYTF.